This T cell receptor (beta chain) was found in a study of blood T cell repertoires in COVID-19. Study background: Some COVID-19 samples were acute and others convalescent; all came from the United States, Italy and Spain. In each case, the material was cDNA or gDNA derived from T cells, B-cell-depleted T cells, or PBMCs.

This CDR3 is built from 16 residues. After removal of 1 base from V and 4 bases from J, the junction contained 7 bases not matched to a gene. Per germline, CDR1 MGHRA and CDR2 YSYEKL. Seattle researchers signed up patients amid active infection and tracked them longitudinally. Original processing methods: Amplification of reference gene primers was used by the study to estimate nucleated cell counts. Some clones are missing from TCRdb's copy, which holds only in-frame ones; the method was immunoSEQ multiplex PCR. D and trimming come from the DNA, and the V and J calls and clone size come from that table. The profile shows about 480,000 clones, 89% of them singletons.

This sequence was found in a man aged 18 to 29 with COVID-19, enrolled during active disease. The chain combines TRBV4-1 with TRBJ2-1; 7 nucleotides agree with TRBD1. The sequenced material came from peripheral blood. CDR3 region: CASSQGEQGLYNEQFF. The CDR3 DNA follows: TGCGCCAGCAGCCAAGGGGAACAGGGGTTGTACAATGAGCAGTTCTTC.